These 20 T cell receptor beta chains were sequenced from one sample in a study of cytomegalovirus exposure and HLA in healthy donors (dated by TCRdb to about 2017). The protocol used for the library was the immunoSEQ multiplex PCR assay. For the multiplex PCR, a mixture combining 60 forward primers for TCR Vbeta segments and 13 reverse primers for TCR Jbeta segments was used. TCRdb obtained this table from immuneACCESS and retained in-frame rearrangements with V and J assigned. These tables miss some clones; where compared with another copy, unresolved V genes account for less than half of the shortfall, and the remainder is unexplained. Counted in this sample were more than 150,000 clones; around four fifths of them appeared once. Together, the top ten hold around 1.7% of the sample. Sequencing used PBMCs. All receptors derive from a man aged 50 or older in good health and CMV-seronegative.

The chain links TRBV6-1 to TRBJ1-1; weak D call: TRBD1 (6 bases). CDR3 length: 21 residues. Trimming shortened V by 2 bases and J by 3 bases, and 31 bases separated the two germline ends. CDR1 is MNHNS and CDR2 is SASEGT in the germline V gene. The CDR3 sequence is CASSEWGRVQGHSLKDTEAFF. The CDR3 DNA follows: TGTGCCAGCAGTGAATGGGGAAGGGTACAGGGACACTCCCTGAAGGACACTGAAGCTTTCTTT.

J is TRBJ2-3 and V is TRBV7-3; D is possibly TRBD2 (6 bases). The germline V gene has CDR1 SGHTA and CDR2 FQGTGA. Trimming removed 1 base at V and 4 bases at J, with 24 bases between. The CDR3 is 19 amino acids. In DNA, the CDR3 is TGTGCCAGCAGCTTAAGGTCTGTGGGCCCGGGACTCCCCCCAGATACGCAGTATTTT. It is translated as CASSLRSVGPGLPPDTQYF. Full variable domain (remainder filled in from reference TRBV7-3 and TRBJ2-3): GAGVSQTPSNKVTEKGKYVELRCDPISGHTALYWYRQSLGQGPEFLIYFQGTGAADDSGLPNDRFFAVRPEGSVSTLKIQRTERGDSAVYLCASSLRSVGPGLPPDTQYFGPGTRLTVL.

The chain couples TRBV7-2 to TRBJ2-4; the match to TRBD2 covers 11 bases. The V gene end was trimmed by 3 bases and the J gene end by 3 bases; junction bases not matched to a gene: 13. This CDR3 has 19 residues. Germline values: CDR1 SGHTA, CDR2 FQGNSA. CDR3 sequence reads: CASSFQLSGRASGKNIQYF. Written as DNA, the CDR3 is TGTGCCAGCAGCTTTCAGCTTAGCGGGAGGGCCTCAGGCAAAAACATTCAGTACTTC.

In this sample, this clone turned up a few times. The rearrangement joins TRBV5-4 to TRBJ1-4, with 12 bases aligning to TRBD1. There are 16 residues in the CDR3. V lost 4 bases, J lost 6 bases, and 7 bases stayed unmatched. Germline CDR1 reads SGHNT; CDR2 reads YYREEE (reference sequence). The CDR3 region has the DNA TGTGCCAGCAGCACCGGGACAGGGGGCGCGGATGAAAAACTGTTTTTT. Its protein is CASSTGTGGADEKLFF.

CDR3 bases: TGTGCCAGCAGCACCGATGGACAGCCGGGGCATGGCTACACCTTC. Its protein product is CASSTDGQPGHGYTF. The chain carries TRBV7-2 and TRBJ1-2, with a possible D match to TRBD1 (6 bases). The CDR3 runs 15 residues. Per the germline V gene, CDR1 is SGHTA and CDR2 is FQGNSA. V lost 5 bases, J lost 6 bases, and 19 bases lay in between.

The rearrangement joins TRBV2 to TRBJ2-5, with 12 bases lining up with TRBD2. J was trimmed by 5 bases and V by 4 bases; bases with no gene match: 2. The CDR3 is 14 residues long. CDR1 and CDR2 from the germline V gene are SNHLY and FYNNEI. In nucleotides, the CDR3 is TGTGCCAGCAGTGGACTAGCGGGAGCCGAGACCCAGTACTTC. Translated: CASSGLAGAETQYF.

This clone was detected only once. This chain connects TRBV6-6 to TRBJ2-3; D is undetermined. The CDR3 runs to 14 residues. V was cut by 0 bases and J by 7 bases, with 11 bases left in between. CDR1 MNHNY and CDR2 SVGAGI come from the germline V gene (reference sequence). The CDR3 DNA reads as TGTGCCAGCAGTTACTCGAAGGCAGCGTATACGCAGTATTTT. Translating it yields CASSYSKAAYTQYF.

The chain uses TRBV7-3 and TRBJ2-7; 8 bases line up with TRBD2. Trimming at V came to 5 bases and at J to 3 bases, leaving 9 bases not matched to a gene. The germline V gene encodes CDR1 SGHTA and CDR2 FQGTGA. The CDR3 has 15 amino acids. CDR3 in amino acids: CASSQTGGGNYEQYF. The CDR3 DNA reads as TGTGCCAGCAGCCAAACGGGGGGGGGCAACTACGAGCAGTACTTC.

For this clone: Germline is not matched at one junction end, which may reflect a read error. The V gene is TRBV7-7, the J gene TRBJ2-3; D is possibly TRBD1 (5 bases). Germline CDR1 is SSHAT and CDR2 is FNYEAQ (reference sequence). The CDR3 is made up of 15 amino acids. The CDR3 DNA reads TGTGCTAGCAGCCCCGACAGCGCTAGCACAGATACGCAGTATTTT. It specifies CASSPDSASTDTQYF.

This chain uses TRBV18 with TRBJ2-3; D is perhaps TRBD2 (6 bases). The length of the CDR3 is 14 residues. V dropped 0 bases and J dropped 8 bases, with 12 bases sitting between them. CDR1 is KGHSH and CDR2 is LQKENI in the germline V gene. CDR3 sequence reads: CASSPPIPGATQYF. CDR3 nucleotide sequence: TGTGCCAGCTCACCACCGATCCCGGGAGCTACGCAGTATTTT.

The gene calls are TRBV10-1 and TRBJ2-6, with 11 bases lining up with TRBD2. This CDR3 has 20 residues. Per germline, CDR1 WNHNN and CDR2 SYGVQD (reference sequence). V shed 6 bases, J shed 0 bases, and the junction held 13 bases outside the gene matches. CDR3 nucleotides: TGCGCCAGCAGCGACGGAACACCCGGGACTAGCGGCTCTGGGGCCAACGTCCTGACTTTC. It yields the protein CASSDGTPGTSGSGANVLTF.

As DNA, the CDR3 is TGCGCCAGCAGCTTAGGTTGGGGGGTGGCAGATACGCAGTATTTT. This sequence encodes CASSLGWGVADTQYF. The rearrangement joins TRBV5-1 to TRBJ2-3; maybe TRBD2 (6 bases). This CDR3 region has 15 residues. V lost 2 bases and J 4 bases, leaving 14 bases between the germline ends. The V gene's germline CDR1 is SGHRS and CDR2 YFSETQ.

The chain is built from TRBV5-6 and TRBJ2-1; TRBD1 might be the D (6 bases). The V gene's germline CDR1 is SGHDT and CDR2 YYEEEE. Between the trimmed V and J ends, which lost 1 base and 4 bases, there was a span of 15 bases. The CDR3 contains 16 residues. The CDR3 DNA follows: TGTGCCAGCAGCTTGATACTCGGACAGCAGTACAATGAGCAGTTCTTC. It translates to CASSLILGQQYNEQFF.

The rearrangement links TRBV6-5 to TRBJ2-5; 8 positions agree with TRBD2. The junction had 5 bases not matched to a gene; V was cut back by 2 bases and J by 3 bases. Germline CDR1 is MNHEY and CDR2 is SVGAGI. CDR3 length equals 15 residues. CDR3 DNA: TGTGCCAGCAGTTACGGTAGCGGGGCGGAAGAGACCCAGTACTTC. This gives the protein CASSYGSGAEETQYF.

The chain is built from TRBV11-1 and TRBJ2-7; the D is unclear. CDR1 and CDR2 (germline): SGHAT, FQDESV (reference sequence). Trimming removed 3 bases from V and 3 bases from J, with 3 bases in between. This CDR3 region has 11 residues. The CDR3 DNA is TGTGCCAGCAGCTTCAACTACGAGCAGTACTTC. This sequence encodes CASSFNYEQYF.

V and J are TRBV6-5 and TRBJ2-3, with D possibly matching TRBD2 (6 bases). V lost 2 bases, J lost 1 base, and 13 bases lay in between. The CDR3 contains 16 residues. The germline V gene encodes CDR1 MNHEY and CDR2 SVGAGI. The CDR3 DNA reads as TGTGCCAGCAGTTACCTAAGGGACTGGGGCACAGATACGCAGTATTTT. It codes for CASSYLRDWGTDTQYF.

CDR3 nucleotide sequence: TGTGCCAGCAGCTTGGGGGCCGGTCGGGGGACCACTGAAGCTTTCTTT. Translating gives CASSLGAGRGTTEAFF. V gene TRBV5-6 combines with J gene TRBJ1-1, with D maybe TRBD1 (5 bases). CDR1 and CDR2 from the germline V gene are SGHDT and YYEEEE. V was shortened by 0 bases and J by 4 bases, with 16 bases between the two germline ends. The CDR3 runs 16 residues.

This clone was counted between two and nine times. This chain joins TRBV6-1 and TRBJ2-7; 7 positions match TRBD1. Germline values: CDR1 MNHNS, CDR2 SASEGT. V lost 3 bases to trimming and J lost 2 bases; unmatched junction nucleotides: 7. This CDR3 contains 15 residues. The DNA of the CDR3 is TGTGCCAGCAGTGATAAGGGACAGTCACCCTACGAGCAGTACTTC. It is translated as CASSDKGQSPYEQYF.

The CDR3 sequence: CSVLVTAGNTIYF. The CDR3 DNA reads TGCAGCGTGCTCGTTACGGCTGGAAACACCATATATTTT. V and J are TRBV29-1 and TRBJ1-3; no definite D call. The ends were cut back, 6 bases at V and 2 bases at J, with 11 bases in the middle. The CDR3 has 13 residues. CDR1 SQVTM and CDR2 ANQGSEA come from the germline V gene.

The chain couples TRBV6-6 to TRBJ2-1; D perhaps matches TRBD1 (6 bases). Germline CDR1 reads MNHNY; CDR2 reads SVGAGI (reference sequence). The CDR3 has 10 amino acids. CDR3 amino acids: CASGVPLKFF. Here the CDR3 DNA reads TGTGCATCAGGGGTCCCCCTGAAATTCTTC.